This is a list of T cell receptor beta chains from one sample in a study of human T cells and chemical hapten exposure. TCRdb reprocessed the RACE reads with MiXCR, giving one entry per CDR3 protein. The sample gives approximately 80,000 distinct CDR3 sequences, 7.5% to 9% of which show up once; 1.5% to 1.8% is in the top ten. The sequencing used whole blood, collected in connection with sensitization to the hapten diphenylcyclopropenone (DPC). Receptor source: a woman younger than 45 with alopecia areata. Some clones in this sample may be carry-over from other donors' samples. The CDR3 runs from the conserved cysteine through the conserved F or W. The order of the fields is CDR3 DNA, CDR3 protein, V gene, J gene, D gene, clone size. The D gene is left open where the match is weak. The listing skips clone size in some rows; elsewhere it reads once, few, many or a size class.

TGTGCCACCAGTCAGACGGGCAACACTGAAGCTTTCTTT	CATSQTGNTEAFF	TRBV24-1	TRBJ1-1	NA	few
TGTGCCAGCAGTCCCGTAAGACAGGGGGCAACTGAAGCTTTCTTT	CASSPVRQGATEAFF	TRBV12-3/TRBV12-4	TRBJ1-1	TRBD1	few
TGTGCCAGCAGCCACCTCCGAAGGGGAAACGAGCAGTACTTC	CASSHLRRGNEQYF	TRBV3-1	TRBJ2-7	NA	NA
TGTGCCAGCACGTCCATTCAGAACTATGGCTACACCTTC	CASTSIQNYGYTF	TRBV3-1	TRBJ1-2	NA	many
TGTGCCAGCAGGACTAGCGGGGGGTACAATGAGCAGTTCTTC	CASRTSGGYNEQFF	TRBV6-6	TRBJ2-1	TRBD2	many
TGCAGCGTTGATATTATTTCGGTTTGGGGGACTGAAGCTTTCTTT	CSVDIISVWGTEAFF	TRBV29-1	TRBJ1-1	NA	NA
TGTGCCAGTAGTATTGGAGGGGTCGGAGAACAAGAGACCCAGTACTTC	CASSIGGVGEQETQYF	TRBV19	TRBJ2-5	NA	few
TGTGCCACCAGCAGAGGCGTCGCCAAGCCTGAGCAGTTCTTC	CATSRGVAKPEQFF	TRBV15	TRBJ2-1	NA	few
TGCAGTGCTAGAGACCGAGACAGGGTCGGTCCCGGAAACACCATATATTTT	CSARDRDRVGPGNTIYF	TRBV20-1	TRBJ1-3	TRBD1	few
TGCAGTGCTATTTCAGGGGTAAGCGAGCAGTACTTC	CSAISGVSEQYF	TRBV20-1	TRBJ2-7	NA	many
TGTGCCAGCAGGTGGACAGGGGGCCCCTACAATGAGCAGTTCTTC	CASRWTGGPYNEQFF	TRBV11-1	TRBJ2-1	TRBD1	NA
TGTGCCAGCAGTTACTCAGGAGTTGGTGCGGGAGGACAGACCCAGTACTTC	CASSYSGVGAGGQTQYF	TRBV6-2/TRBV6-3	TRBJ2-5	TRBD2	NA
TGCGCCAGCAGCTTGGCCACAGGACAGGGGAATGAAAAACTGTTTTTT	CASSLATGQGNEKLFF	TRBV5-1	TRBJ1-4	TRBD1	NA